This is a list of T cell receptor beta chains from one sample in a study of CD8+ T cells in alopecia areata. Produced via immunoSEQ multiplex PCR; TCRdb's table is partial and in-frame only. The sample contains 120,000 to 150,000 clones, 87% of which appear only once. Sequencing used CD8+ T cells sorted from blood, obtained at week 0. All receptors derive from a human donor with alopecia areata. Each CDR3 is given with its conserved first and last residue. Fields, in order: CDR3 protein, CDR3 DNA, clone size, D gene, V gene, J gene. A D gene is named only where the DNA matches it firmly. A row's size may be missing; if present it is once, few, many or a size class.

CASSLDRDNYEQYF	TGCGCCAGCAGCTTGGACAGGGACAACTACGAGCAGTACTTC	.	.	TRBV5-1	TRBJ2-7
CSVVDGNYGYTF	TGCAGCGTTGTGGACGGAAACTATGGCTACACCTTC	.	.	TRBV29-1	TRBJ1-2
CATKGYYRTDTQYF	TGTGCCACTAAGGGATACTACCGCACAGATACGCAGTATTTT	.	.	TRBV27	TRBJ2-3
CASSPKAGPNTGELFF	TGTGCCAGCTCACCGAAGGCAGGCCCGAACACCGGGGAGCTGTTTTTT	.	.	TRBV18	TRBJ2-2
CASRTLGASTDTQYF	TGTGCCAGCAGAACCCTGGGGGCTAGCACAGATACGCAGTATTTT	.	.	TRBV27	TRBJ2-3
CSVVVAGRPSTDTQYF	TGCAGCGTTGTAGTAGCCGGACGACCTAGCACAGATACGCAGTATTTT	few	.	TRBV29-1	TRBJ2-3
CASSLSDFTYNEQFF	TGCGCCAGCAGCTTAAGCGACTTCACCTACAATGAGCAGTTCTTC	.	.	TRBV5-1	TRBJ2-1
CASSLAWGTGVQTYYEQYF	TGCGCCAGCAGCTTGGCCTGGGGGACAGGGGTCCAGACATACTACGAGCAGTACTTC	once	TRBD1	TRBV5-1	TRBJ2-7
CSAGGGDKDTGELFF	TGCAGCGCTGGTGGGGGCGATAAGGACACCGGGGAGCTGTTTTTT	once	.	TRBV29-1	TRBJ2-2
CASSHTTGGNTGELFF	TGCGCCAGCAGCCATACAACAGGGGGTAACACCGGGGAGCTGTTTTTT	.	TRBD1	TRBV4-1	TRBJ2-2
CASSLVLRGGPYNEQFF	TGCGCCAGCAGCTTGGTTCTGCGGGGAGGACCCTACAATGAGCAGTTCTTC	.	.	TRBV5-1	TRBJ2-1
CASSPTGYTEAFF	TGTGCCAGCTCTCCAACAGGGTACACTGAAGCTTTCTTT	once	.	TRBV18	TRBJ1-1
CASSPGTAYNEQFF	TGTGCCAGTAGTCCCGGGACAGCTTACAATGAGCAGTTCTTC	.	TRBD1	TRBV19	TRBJ2-1